The rows below give T cell receptor beta chains drawn from one sample of a study of CD8+CD57+ T cells in acquired aplastic anemia. Each CDR3 protein gets one entry after TCRdb re-called the reads with MiXCR. The sample records approximately 220,000 distinct CDR3 sequences, around half being singletons. The sample was sorted CD4+, CD8+, or CD8+CD57+ T cells (not recorded which) from PBMCs. Every receptor here comes from a human donor with aplastic anemia. Each CDR3 is given with its conserved first and last residue. The D gene is left open where the match is weak. Clone size appears in some rows only: once, few, many, or a class for an expanded clone.

V gene	CDR3 length	D gene	clone size	J gene	CDR3 DNA	CDR3 protein
TRBV20-1	13	TRBD2	NA	TRBJ2-5	TGCAGTGCCGGGGGGGGGGTTCTGGAGACCCAGTACTTC	CSAGGGVLETQYF
TRBV20-1	12	NA	once	TRBJ1-2	TGCAGTGCTAGAGATGCCGGGGAAGGCTACACCTTC	CSARDAGEGYTF
TRBV6-1	17	NA	few	TRBJ2-6	TGTGCCAGCAGTGAAGCGCTTCGAACCTCTGGGGCCAACGTCCTGACTTTC	CASSEALRTSGANVLTF
TRBV11-2	13	NA	NA	TRBJ1-2	TGTGCCAGCAGCTCCTATCCCTCCTATGGCTACACCTTC	CASSSYPSYGYTF
TRBV29-1	13	NA	many	TRBJ2-3	TGCAGCGTTGAACGGAGAACCACAGATACGCAGTATTTT	CSVERRTTDTQYF
TRBV7-6	14	NA	NA	TRBJ1-1	TGTGCCAGCAGCGCGCAGGGTTGGGGCACTGAAGCTTTCTTT	CASSAQGWGTEAFF
TRBV20-1	17	NA	many	TRBJ2-3	TGCAGTGCGACCTATCATGTAGCGGATAGCTACACAGATACGCAGTATTTT	CSATYHVADSYTDTQYF
TRBV14	17	NA	many	TRBJ2-2	TGTGCCAGCAGCCAAGGTCTCTCAGGGAGGTATCCCGGGGAGCTGTTTTTT	CASSQGLSGRYPGELFF
TRBV7-2	18	TRBD1	NA	TRBJ1-5	TGTGCCAGCACCCCCGGGACAGGGTCGGGTAGGGAGGATCAGCCCCAGCATTTT	CASTPGTGSGREDQPQHF
TRBV27	14	TRBD1	NA	TRBJ1-2	TGTGCCAGCAGTTCCGGACAGGGGGAGGATGGCTACACCTTC	CASSSGQGEDGYTF
TRBV29-1	11	NA	NA	TRBJ1-1	TGCAGCGTTACAGTCAGGGGTGAAGCTTTCTTT	CSVTVRGEAFF
TRBV20-1	9	NA	many	TRBJ1-2	TGCAGTGCTAACTATGGCTACACCTTC	CSANYGYTF
TRBV7-3	15	NA	NA	TRBJ2-5	TGTGCCAGCAGCTTAATAGCTAGCGACCAAGAGACCCAGTACTTC	CASSLIASDQETQYF
TRBV6-6	15	TRBD2	many	TRBJ2-5	TGTGCCAGCAGTTACTCGCCTAGCGGAAGAGAGACCCAGTACTTC	CASSYSPSGRETQYF
TRBV28	15	TRBD1	few	TRBJ2-3	TGTGCCATCAGGACAGGGGACTCTCTCCCAGATACGCAGTATTTT	CAIRTGDSLPDTQYF
TRBV10-3	15	TRBD2	few	TRBJ2-1	TGTGCCAGCAGTTTGCGGGGGGGAACCTACAATGAGCAGTTCTTC	CASSLRGGTYNEQFF
TRBV9	14	NA	many	TRBJ2-7	TGTGCCAGCAGCGTCGGGCGGGGCTCCTACGAGCAGTACTTC	CASSVGRGSYEQYF
TRBV29-1	13	TRBD1	few	TRBJ1-2	TGCAGCGTTGGGGGACAGGGAGACTATGGCTACACCTTC	CSVGGQGDYGYTF
TRBV20-1	20	NA	many	TRBJ2-6	TGCAGTGCTAGAGATGGCAAACAGACGAAAAAACACTCTGGGGCCAACGTCCTGACTTTC	CSARDGKQTKKHSGANVLTF
TRBV6-5	13	NA	few	TRBJ1-1	TGTGCCAGCAAAATAGGGGCGAACACTGAAGCTTTCTTT	CASKIGANTEAFF
TRBV27	16	NA	few	TRBJ1-1	TGTGCCAGCAGTGATATACTTGCCAGGGAGGGAACTGAAGCTTTCTTT	CASSDILAREGTEAFF
TRBV7-8	17	TRBD1	many	TRBJ1-1	TGTGCCAGCAGCTTAGCATCGTTTGTTCACAGGGGCACTGAAGCTTTCTTT	CASSLASFVHRGTEAFF
TRBV25-1	11	NA	NA	TRBJ1-1	TGTGCCAGCGTGGACCGTAATGAAGCTTTCTTT	CASVDRNEAFF
TRBV6-5	14	TRBD2	many	TRBJ2-3	TGTGCCAGCAGCCGGGACTATCTTGGAGATACGCAGTATTTT	CASSRDYLGDTQYF
TRBV7-2	15	NA	NA	TRBJ1-6	TGTGCCAGCAGCTTAGTGAGTCAGGGTGGGTCACCCCTCCACTTT	CASSLVSQGGSPLHF
TRBV6-5	11	NA	many	TRBJ2-1	TGTGCCAGCACTGGGACGAATGAGCAGTTCTTC	CASTGTNEQFF
TRBV12-3/TRBV12-4	14	NA	NA	TRBJ2-7	TGTGCCAGCAAGGAGGGGACAGCCGCCTACGAGCAGTACTTC	CASKEGTAAYEQYF
TRBV10-2	15	NA	NA	TRBJ1-6	TGCGCCAGCAGTGAGGCGGGGGGAGACAATTCACCCCTCCACTTT	CASSEAGGDNSPLHF
TRBV20-1	15	NA	NA	TRBJ1-4	TGCAGTGCTACAGGACCCTTGGGGGAAACTGAAAAACTGTTTTTT	CSATGPLGETEKLFF
TRBV7-3	14	NA	few	TRBJ2-7	TGTGCCAGCAGCTTAACGCCGGGACACTACGAGCAGTACTTC	CASSLTPGHYEQYF
TRBV25-1	14	TRBD2	NA	TRBJ2-7	TGTGCCAGCAGTGGTAGCGGGACCAACTACGAGCAGTACTTC	CASSGSGTNYEQYF
TRBV10-1	17	NA	NA	TRBJ2-7	TGTGCCATCCACAATAACCCTTTAAGGGAGACGTCCTACGAGCAGTACTTC	CAIHNNPLRETSYEQYF
TRBV10-3	14	TRBD1	few	TRBJ2-7	TGTGCCATCAGTGAGTCAGACAGGGTCAACGAGCAGTACTTC	CAISESDRVNEQYF
TRBV7-8	18	NA	NA	TRBJ1-2	TGTGCCAGCAGCTTAGATCGATATAAGGGCAAAAACTACTATGGCTACACCTTC	CASSLDRYKGKNYYGYTF
TRBV20-1	14	NA	many	TRBJ1-2	TGCAGTGCTCGGTCGGGACACTCTTCTATTGGCTACACCTTC	CSARSGHSSIGYTF
TRBV10-1	12	TRBD1	NA	TRBJ1-5	TGCGCCAGCAGTGAGGGGACAGCCTTCCAGCATTTT	CASSEGTAFQHF
TRBV15	17	TRBD2	NA	TRBJ2-5	TGTGCCACCAGCGGGGCAGGACTAGCGGGAGGCCAAGAGACCCAGTACTTC	CATSGAGLAGGQETQYF
TRBV6-6	16	NA	many	TRBJ1-2	TGTGCCAGCAGTAAGCCTAAATCGACAGGCTCCTATGGCTACACCTTC	CASSKPKSTGSYGYTF
TRBV7-9	12	NA	NA	TRBJ2-7	TGTGCCAGCAGCATTGGTGTCTACGGGCAGTACTTC	CASSIGVYGQYF
TRBV9	15	NA	once	TRBJ2-5	TGTGCCAGCAGCGTAGAAGATTCAGGGTATGAGACCCAGTACTTC	CASSVEDSGYETQYF
TRBV15	15	NA	NA	TRBJ2-2	TGCGCCACCAGCGGAGAAAGGGGGGACACCGGGGAGCTGTTTTTT	CATSGERGDTGELFF
TRBV19	13	NA	NA	TRBJ2-5	TGTGCCAGTAGTACAAGGGGGGCGGAGACCCAGTACTTC	CASSTRGAETQYF
TRBV10-3	14	NA	NA	TRBJ1-5	TGTGCCATCAGTGACATTAATAGCAATCAGCCCCAGCATTTT	CAISDINSNQPQHF
TRBV4-1	13	NA	few	TRBJ1-1	TGCGCCAGCAGCCAATTCGGGAACACTGAAGCTTTCTTT	CASSQFGNTEAFF
TRBV12-3/TRBV12-4	14	NA	many	TRBJ2-1	TGTGCCAGCAGTCCGTACCAGGGGGGGGATGAGCAGTTCTTC	CASSPYQGGDEQFF
TRBV20-1	15	TRBD1	NA	TRBJ1-1	TGCAGTGCTACCCGGGACAGGGGAGGGGACGCTGAAGCTTTCTTT	CSATRDRGGDAEAFF
TRBV19	15	NA	NA	TRBJ2-7	TGTGCCAGTAGTAGACTAGCCGGGACAGGCTACGAGCAGTACTTC	CASSRLAGTGYEQYF
TRBV11-2	21	NA	NA	TRBJ2-6	TGTGCCAGCAGCTTAGGGGAGGCAAGGGGTATCGGTGGCTCTGGGGCCAACGTCCTGACTTTC	CASSLGEARGIGGSGANVLTF
TRBV6-1	15	TRBD2	NA	TRBJ2-7	TGTGCCAGCAGTGCAGAACTAGCGGGGTCCTACGAGCAGTACTTC	CASSAELAGSYEQYF
TRBV2	17	TRBD2	NA	TRBJ2-1	TGTGCCACCAGTGATTTTCCGGGACTAGCGGGAGGCAATGAGCAGTTCTTC	CATSDFPGLAGGNEQFF
TRBV6-6	16	TRBD2	NA	TRBJ2-3	TGTGCCAGCAGTTACTCTAGCGGGGGGGCCGCGAATACGCAGTATTTT	CASSYSSGGAANTQYF
TRBV24-1	15	TRBD2	NA	TRBJ2-1	TGTGCCACCAGGGGGACTAGCGGAGCCTACAATGAGCAGTTCTTC	CATRGTSGAYNEQFF
TRBV11-2	13	NA	NA	TRBJ2-7	TGTGCCAGCAGCCAAGAACGGGGGTTTGAGCAGTACTTC	CASSQERGFEQYF
TRBV7-6	17	NA	many	TRBJ2-3	TGTGCCAGCAGCTTAAAGACCAATGCTCCACTCACAGATACGCAGTATTTT	CASSLKTNAPLTDTQYF